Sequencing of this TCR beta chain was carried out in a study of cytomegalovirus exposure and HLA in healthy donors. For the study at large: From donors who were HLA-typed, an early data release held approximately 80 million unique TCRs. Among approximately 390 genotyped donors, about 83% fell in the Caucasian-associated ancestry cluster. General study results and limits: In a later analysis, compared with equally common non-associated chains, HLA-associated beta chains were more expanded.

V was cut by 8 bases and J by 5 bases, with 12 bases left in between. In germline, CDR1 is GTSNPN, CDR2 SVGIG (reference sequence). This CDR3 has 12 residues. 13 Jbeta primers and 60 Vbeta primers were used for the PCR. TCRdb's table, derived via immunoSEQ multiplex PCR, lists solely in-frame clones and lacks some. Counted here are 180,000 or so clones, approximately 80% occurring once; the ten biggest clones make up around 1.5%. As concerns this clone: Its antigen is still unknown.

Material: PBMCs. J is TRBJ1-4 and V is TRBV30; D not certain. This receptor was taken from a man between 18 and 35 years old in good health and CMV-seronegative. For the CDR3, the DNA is TGTGCCCACGGACGGGGAAATGAAAAACTGTTTTTT. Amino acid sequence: CAHGRGNEKLFF.